Given below is one T cell receptor beta chain in context. Antigen specificity is unknown. V dropped 4 bases and J dropped 6; count of bases not matched to a gene: 8. CDR3 length: 14 amino acids. Germline CDR1 reads SGHRS; CDR2 reads YFSETQ. Unique molecular identifiers were incorporated during preparation of the TCRbeta library. Each CDR3 protein gets one entry after TCRdb re-called the PCR reads with MiXCR. The table lists around 800,000 distinct CDR3 sequences, roughly 15% of them singletons. This record belongs to a study of T-cell reconstitution after alpha-beta-depleted transplantation in children. Points from the study as a whole: Most T-cell counts and diversity one year after the transplant came from T cells that were newly produced.

This sequence joins TRBV5-1 and TRBJ2-7; 9 positions agree with TRBD1. The clonotype originates from a male patient aged 10 to 17 who had a stem cell transplant for acute lymphoblastic leukemia, so the T cells may come from the graft donor. Sample: PBMCs, mostly from graft donor cells, taken 360 days after TCRalphabeta/CD19-depleted stem cell transplant. CDR3 protein: CASSPWTGVTEQYF. The CDR3 DNA sequence: TGCGCCAGCAGCCCCTGGACAGGGGTGACCGAGCAGTACTTC.